These T cell receptor beta chains were read from a single sample in a study of T cell responses to AZD1222 COVID-19 vaccine. Here immunoSEQ multiplex PCR was the method, and the copy in TCRdb shows in-frame clones only, minus some. The sample has roughly 100,000 clones; about 88% are singletons. This sample comprised peripheral blood, obtained on day 0 of AZD1222 vaccination. All receptors derive from an adult in good health. Each CDR3 is given with its conserved first and last residue. Fields, in order: clone size, J gene, D gene, V gene, CDR3 DNA, CDR3 protein. The D gene is left open where the match is weak. Where a row states a size, it is once, few, many or the class of an expanded clone; other rows omit it.

>-|TRBJ2-7|-|TRBV19
TGTGCCAGTAGTACCCAACTTACCTCAGGTATTGTCTCCTACGAGCAGTACTTC
CASSTQLTSGIVSYEQYF
>-|TRBJ2-5|-|TRBV10-2
TGCGCCAGCAGGCTTACGAGCCAAGAGACCCAGTACTTC
CASRLTSQETQYF
>once|TRBJ2-3|-|TRBV27
TGTGCCAGCAGTTTAGATAGGGGTACAGATACGCAGTATTTT
CASSLDRGTDTQYF
>-|TRBJ1-2|TRBD1|TRBV29-1
TGCAGCGCCTCGACAGGGAGGTACTATGGCTACACCTTC
CSASTGRYYGYTF
>-|TRBJ2-7|-|TRBV21-1
TGTGCCAGCAGCAAATTTAGGGTTGGATCCTACGAGCAGTACTTC
CASSKFRVGSYEQYF
>-|TRBJ1-6|-|TRBV3-1/TRBV3-2
TGTGCCAGCAGCCAAGTCGGGGCAGGGGATTCACCCCTCCACTTT
CASSQVGAGDSPLHF
>once|TRBJ1-1|TRBD1|TRBV5-1
TGCGCCAGCAGCGGCGGGGGACAGTTGAACACTGAAGCTTTCTTT
CASSGGGQLNTEAFF
>-|TRBJ1-4|-|TRBV5-1
TGCGCCAGCAGCTTGGGCGCGGCAACTAATGAAAAACTGTTTTTT
CASSLGAATNEKLFF
>-|TRBJ2-3|TRBD2|TRBV6-5
TGTGCCAGCAGGATAGCGGGGGCTAGCACAGATACGCAGTATTTT
CASRIAGASTDTQYF
>-|TRBJ2-1|TRBD2|TRBV6-4
TGTGCCAGCATTGTAACTAGCGGGAAGAGCGACAATGAGCAGTTCTTC
CASIVTSGKSDNEQFF
>-|TRBJ2-1|-|TRBV16
TGTGCCAGCAGCCAAGCGGAAAATGAGCAGTTCTTC
CASSQAENEQFF
>-|TRBJ2-2|TRBD2|TRBV3-1/TRBV3-2
TGTGCCAGCAGCCACAGCGGGAGGGCTGTCGGGGAGCTGTTTTTT
CASSHSGRAVGELFF
>-|TRBJ2-1|TRBD2|TRBV25-1
TGTGCCAGCAGGATTAGCGGGAGTCGATACAATGAGCAGTTCTTC
CASRISGSRYNEQFF
>-|TRBJ1-1|-|TRBV2
TGTGCCAGCAGTTCCGTCCAGATGAACACTGAAGCTTTCTTT
CASSSVQMNTEAFF
>-|TRBJ1-1|-|TRBV4-1
TGCGCCAGCAGCTCCGGGCGAAACACTGAAGCTTTCTTT
CASSSGRNTEAFF
>-|TRBJ1-1|TRBD1|TRBV18
TGTGCCAGCTCACCAGGCAGGGGGCCATTTCTGGAAGCTTTCTTT
CASSPGRGPFLEAFF
>-|TRBJ1-1|-|TRBV25-1
TGTGCCAGCAGACACATGAACACTGAAGCTTTCTTT
CASRHMNTEAFF
>-|TRBJ2-7|TRBD2|TRBV12-5
TGTGCTAGTGGTTTGAACCCTTACTCTAGCGGGGTTACCTACGAGCAGTACTTC
CASGLNPYSSGVTYEQYF
>-|TRBJ2-5|TRBD1|TRBV10-2
TGCGCCAGCAGACAACACCGCGGGACAGGGGACGAGGAGACCCAGTACTTC
CASRQHRGTGDEETQYF
>-|TRBJ2-4|TRBD2|TRBV5-1
TGCGCCAGCAGCAGGGACCCCGGGACTACACTAAACATTCAGTACTTC
CASSRDPGTTLNIQYF
>-|TRBJ1-5|TRBD1|TRBV5-4
TGTGCCAGCAGCTGGGAAAAACCAGGGGGTAATCAGCCCCAGCATTTT
CASSWEKPGGNQPQHF
>-|TRBJ2-1|TRBD2|TRBV4-1
TGCGCCAGCAGCCAAGATCCCAGCGGGAGAGGCGATGAGCAGTTCTTC
CASSQDPSGRGDEQFF
>-|TRBJ1-6|-|TRBV10-1
TGCGCCAGTCCCAGGAAACGGGGTTACAGGAGCTCCTATAATTCACCCCTCCACTTT
CASPRKRGYRSSYNSPLHF
>-|TRBJ1-2|-|TRBV12-3/TRBV12-4
TGTGCCAGCAGTTTTTGGAGGGACGGCTACACCTTC
CASSFWRDGYTF
>-|TRBJ1-5|-|TRBV21-1
TGTGCCAGCAGCATTCACGGCGACAGGGTGGGGAATCAGCCCCAGCATTTT
CASSIHGDRVGNQPQHF
>once|TRBJ2-1|-|TRBV7-6
TGTGCCAGCAGCTCTCCCCCAGAGAACAATGAGCAGTTCTTC
CASSSPPENNEQFF
>-|TRBJ2-7|-|TRBV3-1/TRBV3-2
TGTGCCAGCAGCCAAGAGGACAAAGCCTACGAGCAGTACTTC
CASSQEDKAYEQYF
>-|TRBJ1-1|TRBD1|TRBV12-5
TGTGCTAGTGGTTTGGTACAGGGGGGCACTGAAGCTTTCTTT
CASGLVQGGTEAFF
>once|TRBJ1-2|TRBD1|TRBV25-1
TGTGCCAGCAGTGAATCTGGCAGGGGGCGCATCGGCTACACCTTC
CASSESGRGRIGYTF
>-|TRBJ1-2|-|TRBV10-3
TGTGCCATCAGTCAAGCCCAGCGGGAGGCCTATGGCTACACCTTC
CAISQAQREAYGYTF
>few|TRBJ1-2|-|TRBV7-9
TGTGCCAGCAGCTCCACCACCAATGGCTACACCTTC
CASSSTTNGYTF
>-|TRBJ1-1|TRBD1|TRBV5-1
TGCGCCAGCAGCCCCCAGGGGGGGAGAAACACTGAAGCTTTCTTT
CASSPQGGRNTEAFF
>once|TRBJ1-2|-|TRBV28
TGTGCCAGCAGTATACACAGGGAGGGTAACTATGGCTACACCTTC
CASSIHREGNYGYTF
>-|TRBJ2-4|-|TRBV28
TGTGCCAGCACGGCTCGGAGGCCCAAAAACATTCAGTACTTC
CASTARRPKNIQYF
>-|TRBJ2-1|TRBD1|TRBV5-6
TGTGCCAGCAGCGGGTGGACAGGCTACAATGAGCAGTTCTTC
CASSGWTGYNEQFF
>-|TRBJ1-1|TRBD1|TRBV19
TGTGCCAGTAGCCTGAGGGGGACAGGGAACACTGAAGCTTTCTTT
CASSLRGTGNTEAFF
>-|TRBJ1-5|-|TRBV7-8
TGTGCCAGCAGCCCCCGGTGGGGGGTAAATCAGCCCCAGCATTTT
CASSPRWGVNQPQHF
>-|TRBJ1-4|-|TRBV28
TGTGCCAGCAGTTTGGGGGGAGGATATAATGAAAAACTGTTTTTT
CASSLGGGYNEKLFF
>-|TRBJ1-6|-|TRBV6-5
TGTGCCAGCAGTTACGGGGGAGTCTCCGATAATTCACCCCTCCACTTT
CASSYGGVSDNSPLHF
>-|TRBJ2-1|-|TRBV20-1
TGCAGTGCTAGTCTCTTGGGCTACCCCTACAATGAGCAGTTCTTC
CSASLLGYPYNEQFF
>-|TRBJ1-3|TRBD1|TRBV19
TGTGCCAGTAGTCCAGGGGACAGGGGCTCCGGAAACACCATATATTTT
CASSPGDRGSGNTIYF
>-|TRBJ2-1|-|TRBV5-4
TGTGCCAGCAGCCTCGACAGGCACTCCTACAATGAGCAGTTCTTC
CASSLDRHSYNEQFF
>-|TRBJ2-1|TRBD2|TRBV9
TGTGCCAGCAGCCCCACAGGAAGCGGGACCTACAATGAGCAGTTCTTC
CASSPTGSGTYNEQFF
>-|TRBJ1-3|TRBD1|TRBV10-3
TGTGCCATCAGTGACCCAAGCGGGACAGGGGGAAGAAACACCATATATTTT
CAISDPSGTGGRNTIYF
>-|TRBJ2-7|-|TRBV5-8
TGTGCCAGCAGCTTGGACGGGGGCGCGTACGAGCAGTACTTC
CASSLDGGAYEQYF
>-|TRBJ1-1|-|TRBV7-9
TGTGCCAGCAGCCCCCGGGTCACTGAAGCTTTCTTT
CASSPRVTEAFF
>few|TRBJ2-7|TRBD1|TRBV19
TGTGCCAATCACGGGACAGCCTACGAGCAGTACTTC
CANHGTAYEQYF
>few|TRBJ2-7|TRBD2|TRBV19
TGTGCCAGTAGTACGATCGCTACTAGCGGGAGTTACGAGCAGTACTTC
CASSTIATSGSYEQYF
>-|TRBJ2-7|TRBD2|TRBV19
TGTGCCAGTGCCCTGCTAGCGGGCTACGAGCAGTACTTC
CASALLAGYEQYF
>-|TRBJ2-7|-|TRBV27
TGTGCCAGCAGTTTAGCTCTCCTAGGCGAGCAGTACTTC
CASSLALLGEQYF
>-|TRBJ1-1|-|TRBV6-1
TGTGCCAGCAGTGAAATTACTTGGACTGAAGCTTTCTTT
CASSEITWTEAFF
>-|TRBJ2-2|-|TRBV2
TGTGCCAGCAGTGAAGCATCGGGGGGCGTCACCGGGGAGCTGTTTTTT
CASSEASGGVTGELFF
>-|TRBJ2-1|-|TRBV5-8
TGTGCCAGCAGCTTGTCTGAGCGGTACAATGAGCAGTTCTTC
CASSLSERYNEQFF
>-|TRBJ2-1|-|TRBV11-2
TGTGCCAGCATTCAGGTCGGGAGACGAGAGCAGTTCTTC
CASIQVGRREQFF
>-|TRBJ1-4|TRBD1|TRBV10-3
TGTGCCATCAGTGAAGGACAGGGGAGCGAAAAACTGTTTTTT
CAISEGQGSEKLFF